The clone carrying this TCR beta chain was recorded many times. Its target is unknown. The data stem from a study of regulatory T cells in long-lasting Graves disease. About the research overall: With positive TSH receptor antibodies and over 5 years of antithyroid drugs, Graves' disease was considered persistent. Study findings and constraints: The study found lower TCR diversity in persistent Graves' patients than in newly diagnosed ones. Sample size was small, which may have lowered accuracy.

Time point here: persistent/refractory GD, antithyroid drugs over 5 years with positive TRAb. Preparation of the TCR library used RNA extracted from PBMCs. In germline, CDR1 is MDHEN, CDR2 SYDVKM. This CDR3 is built from 15 residues. V was shortened by 1 base and J by 7 bases, with 14 bases between the two germline ends. iRepertoire HTBI primers and Arm-PCR of CDR3 regions built TCR beta libraries. MiXCR, applied by TCRdb to the multiplex PCR reads, yields one record per CDR3 protein. The table lists roughly 430,000 distinct CDR3 sequences, 21% of them singletons. This TCR was sampled from a female donor with Graves disease. V usage is TRBV28 and J usage is TRBJ2-4; possible D gene TRBD2, 5 bases. The sample consisted of peripheral blood mononuclear cells (PBMCs), taken when the disease was refractory, from a patient treated with antithyroid drugs. The CDR3 loop is CASSLSNGIGNIQYF. DNA of the CDR3: TGTGCCAGCAGTTTATCGAACGGGATAGGCAACATTCAGTACTTC.